The TCR beta chain under discussion was sequenced for a study of T cell responses to AZD1222 COVID-19 vaccine. Study-wide results and limits: Nearly half of spike-specific TCRs reportedly target unmutated variant regions. Spike-wide coverage was observed for vaccine-associated CD4 TCRs, with dominant responses at 160-218 and 743-854. Spike-specific TCR breadth and depth both grew after two AZD1222 doses. The donor cohort was predominantly white British with a female majority, and clonal diversity may have been underestimated.

This CDR3 has 15 amino acids. Germline assignment: CDR1 SGHRS and CDR2 YFSETQ. Between the trimmed V and J ends, which lost 4 bases and 2 bases, there was a span of 13 bases. Concerning this clone itself: Its target is not known.

Sequencing was performed with immunoSEQ multiplex PCR; in TCRdb, only in-frame clones are kept and a portion is missing. The sample records 40,000 to 55,000 clones, roughly 89% being singletons. The origin of this receptor is an adult who received the AZD1222 COVID-19 vaccine. The gene calls are TRBV5-1 and TRBJ2-1, with D uncertain. Sequenced here: peripheral blood, sampled 28 days after the second AZD1222 dose. The CDR3 DNA reads as TGCGCCAGCAGCGTGGAGTACCAGGCCTACAATGAGCAGTTCTTC. This codes for CASSVEYQAYNEQFF.